This is a list of T cell receptor beta chains from one sample in a study of cytomegalovirus exposure and HLA in healthy donors. Produced via immunoSEQ multiplex PCR; TCRdb's table is partial and in-frame only. The sample carries about 200,000 clones, roughly four fifths recorded once. The sequencing input was PBMCs. The origin of the receptors is a boy aged 2 to 9 in good health and CMV-seronegative. Each CDR3 is given with its conserved first and last residue. Each record gives: V gene, J gene, D gene, clone size, CDR3 length, CDR3 protein, CDR3 DNA. A D gene is named only where the DNA matches it firmly. Clone size, where shown, is once, few, many, or a class for clones that have expanded.

TRBV5-1,TRBJ2-7,.,.,15,CASSLPGLTSYEQYF,TGCGCCAGCAGCTTGCCGGGACTCACCTCCTACGAGCAGTACTTC
TRBV27,TRBJ2-1,TRBD2,.,16,CASSSSPGLDHNEQFF,TGTGCCAGCAGTTCTTCCCCGGGACTAGACCACAATGAGCAGTTCTTC
TRBV4-3,TRBJ2-7,.,.,16,CASSQRSLSVPNEQYF,TGCGCCAGCAGCCAAAGGAGTCTGTCGGTTCCTAACGAGCAGTACTTC
TRBV5-1,TRBJ2-3,.,few,12,CASSLGGGSAYF,TGCGCCAGCAGCTTGGGCGGAGGGTCCGCGTATTTT
TRBV6-6,TRBJ2-7,TRBD1,.,15,CATEAGTASSYEQYF,TGTGCCACCGAGGCTGGGACAGCCAGCTCCTACGAGCAGTACTTC
TRBV5-6,TRBJ1-1,.,.,14,CASSLRTVNTEAFF,TGTGCCAGCAGCTTGAGGACAGTGAACACTGAAGCTTTCTTT
TRBV7-9,TRBJ2-1,.,.,16,CASSSRGTGSYNEQFF,TGTGCCAGCAGTTCACGGGGGACCGGCTCCTACAATGAGCAGTTCTTC
TRBV4-2,TRBJ2-3,.,.,17,CASSQDLGQGGTDTQYF,TGTGCCAGCAGCCAAGATCTAGGTCAGGGCGGCACAGATACGCAGTATTTT
TRBV27,TRBJ2-3,TRBD1,.,15,CASSQQGAAAHTQYF,TGTGCCAGCAGTCAACAGGGGGCGGCAGCCCATACGCAGTATTTT
TRBV6-4,TRBJ2-7,.,.,12,CARSSGSYEQYF,TGTGCCAGATCGTCGGGCTCCTACGAGCAGTACTTC
TRBV4-2,TRBJ2-6,.,.,17,CASSQEGVASGANVLTF,TGTGCCAGCAGCCAAGAAGGGGTAGCCTCTGGGGCCAACGTCCTGACTTTC
TRBV6-5,TRBJ2-7,TRBD1,.,16,CASSYGVGRGLAEQYF,TGTGCCAGCAGTTACGGAGTGGGCAGGGGGCTTGCCGAGCAGTACTTC
TRBV20-1,TRBJ1-1,.,.,10,CSAGGTEAFF,TGCAGTGCGGGCGGGACTGAAGCTTTCTTT
TRBV7-2,TRBJ2-3,.,.,15,CASSLAPGHGDTQYF,TGTGCCAGCAGCTTAGCCCCTGGACACGGAGATACGCAGTATTTT
TRBV6-4,TRBJ2-2,TRBD1,.,13,CASSEQGTGELFF,TGTGCCAGCAGTGAACAGGGGACCGGGGAGCTGTTTTTT
TRBV5-1,TRBJ2-5,.,.,15,CASSLGVVSSETQYF,TGCGCCAGCAGCTTGGGAGTGGTATCTTCCGAGACCCAGTACTTC
TRBV7-2,TRBJ1-6,TRBD1,.,15,CASSSLGQGSSPLHF,TGTGCCAGCAGCTCTCTTGGACAGGGGAGTTCACCCCTCCACTTT
TRBV4-2,TRBJ1-6,.,.,14,CASSQDGGNSPLHF,TGTGCCAGCAGCCAAGACGGAGGTAATTCACCCCTCCACTTT
TRBV5-1,TRBJ2-1,TRBD2,.,16,CASSLANAGAYNEQFF,TGCGCCAGCAGCTTGGCCAACGCGGGGGCCTACAATGAGCAGTTCTTC
TRBV11-2,TRBJ2-1,TRBD2,.,16,CASSLVIQAGVGEQFF,TGTGCCAGCAGCTTAGTGATCCAAGCGGGGGTCGGTGAGCAGTTCTTC
TRBV19,TRBJ1-3,.,.,16,CASSIPRTSWGNTIYF,TGTGCCAGTAGTATCCCCCGGACAAGCTGGGGAAACACCATATATTTT
TRBV18,TRBJ2-1,TRBD1,.,12,CASSPTGNEQFF,TGTGCCAGCTCACCGACAGGGAATGAGCAGTTCTTC
TRBV6-6,TRBJ2-7,.,.,16,CASSYSGLGTSYEQYF,TGTGCCAGCAGTTACTCTGGACTGGGGACAAGCTACGAGCAGTACTTC
TRBV6-6,TRBJ1-3,.,few,14,CASSYSSSGNTIYF,TGTGCCAGCAGTTACTCTAGCTCTGGAAACACCATATATTTT
TRBV27,TRBJ2-1,.,.,16,CASTVSGAAIYNEQFF,TGTGCCAGCACTGTATCGGGGGCCGCAATATACAATGAGCAGTTCTTC
TRBV28,TRBJ2-3,TRBD1,.,15,CASSLTGQGGDTQYF,TGTGCCAGCAGTTTAACGGGACAGGGGGGAGATACGCAGTATTTT
TRBV30,TRBJ2-5,.,.,14,CAWSRKRNQETQYF,TGTGCCTGGAGTCGAAAGAGGAACCAAGAGACCCAGTACTTC
TRBV6-1,TRBJ1-6,.,.,16,CASSEVAGLDGSPLHF,TGTGCCAGCAGTGAAGTGGCGGGGCTTGACGGGTCACCCCTCCACTTT
TRBV4-3,TRBJ1-3,TRBD1,few,14,CASSLGQGRNTIYF,TGCGCCAGCAGCCTAGGACAGGGCCGAAACACCATATATTTT
TRBV6-5,TRBJ1-1,.,.,15,CASSRGGGLNTEAFF,TGTGCCAGCAGCCGAGGGGGGGGGCTGAACACTGAAGCTTTCTTT
TRBV6-6,TRBJ2-7,.,once,11,CASCSGHEQYF,TGTGCCAGCTGTTCAGGCCACGAGCAGTACTTC
TRBV4-3,TRBJ2-5,TRBD2,.,18,CASSQEASGGPKGETQYF,TGCGCCAGCAGCCAAGAAGCTAGCGGGGGCCCCAAGGGAGAGACCCAGTACTTC
TRBV19,TRBJ2-1,.,.,14,CASSQAGGNNEQFF,TGTGCCAGTAGTCAAGCGGGCGGAAACAATGAGCAGTTCTTC
TRBV5-4,TRBJ1-2,TRBD1,.,13,CASSPDRFYGYTF,TGTGCCAGCAGCCCGGACAGGTTCTATGGCTACACCTTC
TRBV4-3,TRBJ1-4,.,.,15,CASSQDQGGNEKLFF,TGCGCCAGCAGCCAAGATCAAGGGGGTAATGAAAAACTGTTTTTT
TRBV6-5,TRBJ2-7,TRBD1,.,13,CASRDRETHEQYF,TGTGCCAGCAGGGACAGGGAAACGCACGAGCAGTACTTC
TRBV7-9,TRBJ1-4,TRBD1,once,15,CASSPGTGRNEKLFF,TGTGCCAGCAGCCCCGGGACAGGGCGGAATGAAAAACTGTTTTTT
TRBV2,TRBJ2-1,TRBD2,.,15,CASSTLAGVYNEQFF,TGTGCCAGCAGCACACTAGCGGGGGTGTACAATGAGCAGTTCTTC
TRBV4-3,TRBJ2-1,TRBD2,.,16,CASSQRLAGGINEQFF,TGCGCCAGCAGCCAGAGACTAGCGGGGGGGATCAATGAGCAGTTCTTC
TRBV6-5,TRBJ1-2,TRBD1,.,14,CASSPPRGQGDYTF,TGTGCCAGCAGTCCCCCCCGTGGACAGGGCGACTACACCTTC
TRBV11-3,TRBJ1-1,.,.,13,CASSLDRGSEAFF,TGTGCCAGCAGCTTAGATCGAGGGTCAGAAGCTTTCTTT
TRBV7-7,TRBJ2-7,.,.,14,CASSLRQGCLEQYF,TGTGCTAGCAGCTTAAGGCAGGGGTGTCTCGAGCAGTACTTC
TRBV2,TRBJ1-2,TRBD1,.,15,CASSEQGQGVYGYTF,TGTGCCAGCAGTGAACAGGGACAGGGAGTCTATGGCTACACCTTC